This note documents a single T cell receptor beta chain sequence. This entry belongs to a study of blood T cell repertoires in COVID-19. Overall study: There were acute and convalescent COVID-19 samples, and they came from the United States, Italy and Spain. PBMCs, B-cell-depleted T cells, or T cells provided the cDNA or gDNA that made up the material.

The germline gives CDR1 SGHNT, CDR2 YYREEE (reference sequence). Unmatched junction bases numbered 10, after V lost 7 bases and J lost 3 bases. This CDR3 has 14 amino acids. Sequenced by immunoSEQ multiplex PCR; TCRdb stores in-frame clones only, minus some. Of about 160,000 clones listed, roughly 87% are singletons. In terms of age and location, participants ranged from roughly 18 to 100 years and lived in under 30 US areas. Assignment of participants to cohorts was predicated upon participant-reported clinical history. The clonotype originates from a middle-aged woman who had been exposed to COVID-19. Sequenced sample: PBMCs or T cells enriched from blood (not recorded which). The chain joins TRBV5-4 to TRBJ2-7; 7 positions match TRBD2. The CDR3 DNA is TGTGCCAGCGGCCCCGTGGGGGGGGACTACGAGCAGTACTTC. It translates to CASGPVGGDYEQYF.